The TCR beta chain described here comes from a study of early T cells in non-severe SARS-CoV-2 infection. The study, taken as a whole, reports: Lookups in VDJdb leaned toward anti-spike CD8 responses and missed private and CD4 specificities.

The sample holds a few counts of this clonotype. Its target is not known. TCRdb analysed the 5' RACE reads with MiXCR anew, one entry per CDR3 protein. The table includes about 90,000 distinct CDR3 sequences, around 12% detected once. The ends were cut back, 5 bases at V and 5 bases at J, with 16 bases in the middle. This CDR3 has 14 residues. Germline values: CDR1 MNHEY, CDR2 SVGAGI. V is TRBV6-5 and J is TRBJ2-7; D may be TRBD2 (5 bases). This clonotype was sampled from an adult who was a healthcare worker with PCR-confirmed SARS-CoV-2 infection or an uninfected control (not recorded which). This specimen was whole blood, taken at baseline. The CDR3: CASSRMALAHEQYF. CDR3 nucleotides: TGTGCCAGCAGTCGCATGGCCCTAGCCCACGAGCAGTACTTC.